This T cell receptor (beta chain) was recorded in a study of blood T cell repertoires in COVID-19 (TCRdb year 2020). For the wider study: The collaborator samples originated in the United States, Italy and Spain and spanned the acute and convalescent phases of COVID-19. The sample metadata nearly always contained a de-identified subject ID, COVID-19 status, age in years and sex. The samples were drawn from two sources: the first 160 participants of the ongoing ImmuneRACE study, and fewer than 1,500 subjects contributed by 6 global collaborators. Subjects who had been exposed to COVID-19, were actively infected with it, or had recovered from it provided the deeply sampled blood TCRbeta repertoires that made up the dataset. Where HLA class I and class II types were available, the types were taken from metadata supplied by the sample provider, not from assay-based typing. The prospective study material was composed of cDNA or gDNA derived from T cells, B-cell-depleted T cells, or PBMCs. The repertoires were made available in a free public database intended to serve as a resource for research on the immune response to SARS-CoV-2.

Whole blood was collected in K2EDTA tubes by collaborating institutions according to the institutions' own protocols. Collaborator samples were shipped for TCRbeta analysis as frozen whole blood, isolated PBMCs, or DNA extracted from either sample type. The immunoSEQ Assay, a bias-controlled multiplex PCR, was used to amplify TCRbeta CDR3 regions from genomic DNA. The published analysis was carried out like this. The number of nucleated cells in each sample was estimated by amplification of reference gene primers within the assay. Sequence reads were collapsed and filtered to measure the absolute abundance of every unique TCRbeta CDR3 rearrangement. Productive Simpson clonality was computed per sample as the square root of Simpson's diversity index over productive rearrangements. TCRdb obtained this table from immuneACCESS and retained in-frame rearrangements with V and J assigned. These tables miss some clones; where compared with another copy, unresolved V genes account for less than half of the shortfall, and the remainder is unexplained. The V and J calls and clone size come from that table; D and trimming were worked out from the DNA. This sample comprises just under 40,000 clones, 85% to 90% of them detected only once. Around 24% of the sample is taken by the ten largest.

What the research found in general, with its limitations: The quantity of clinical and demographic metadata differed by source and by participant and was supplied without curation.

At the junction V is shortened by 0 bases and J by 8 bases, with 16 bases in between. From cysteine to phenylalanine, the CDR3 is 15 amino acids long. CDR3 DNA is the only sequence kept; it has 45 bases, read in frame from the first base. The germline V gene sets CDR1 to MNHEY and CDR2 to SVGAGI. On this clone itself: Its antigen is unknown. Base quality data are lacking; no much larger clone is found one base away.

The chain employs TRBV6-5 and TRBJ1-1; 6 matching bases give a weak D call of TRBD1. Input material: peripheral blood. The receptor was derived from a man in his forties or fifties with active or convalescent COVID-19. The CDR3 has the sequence CASSYSLGALPEAFF. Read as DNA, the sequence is TGTGCCAGCAGTTACTCGTTGGGGGCCCTGCCCGAAGCTTTCTTT.